The T cell receptor (beta chain) under discussion was sequenced for a study of blood T cell repertoires in COVID-19. As processed by the authors: Reference gene primer amplification gave nucleated cell count estimates. Sequenced by immunoSEQ multiplex PCR; TCRdb stores in-frame clones only, minus some. V and J calls and clone size come straight from that table; D and trimming were deduced from the DNA. Of 55,000 to 85,000 clones listed, 80% to 90% are singletons. This clone appeared a few times. The CDR3 consists of 12 residues. Trimming stripped 3 bases from V and 6 bases from J, with 10 bases between. The germline V gene has CDR1 GTSNPN and CDR2 SVGIG (reference sequence).

Sequenced material: peripheral blood. The genes are TRBV30 and TRBJ2-3; no definite D call. The sequence was obtained from a human donor in a cohort sampled during active COVID-19. Here the CDR3 reads CAWSWMEDTQYF. The CDR3 coding sequence is TGTGCCTGGAGCTGGATGGAGGATACGCAGTATTTT.